Shown below are 30 T cell receptor beta chains from a single sample sequenced in a study of T-cell memory formation after mild COVID-19. TCRdb reprocessed the 5' RACE reads with MiXCR, giving one entry per CDR3 protein. The table records roughly 86,000 distinct CDR3 sequences, about an eighth of them present only once. Sequenced material: PBMCs or a T cell subset sorted from them (not recorded which). Receptors originate from an adult woman who had mild COVID-19 (a few samples of this study predate the infection). Cell type and time point are not known.

The chain links TRBV7-9 to TRBJ2-4; either TRBD1 or TRBD2 may supply D (5 bases each). Looked up from germline, CDR1 is SEHNR and CDR2 is FQNEAQ (reference sequence). The CDR3 is 14 amino acids. Trimming took 3 bases from V and 1 from J, leaving 7 bases between them. Written as DNA, the CDR3 is TGTGCCAGCAGCTTCGGGGCGGCCAAAAACATTCAGTACTTC. Amino acids: CASSFGAAKNIQYF. Full variable domain (rest looked up from reference TRBV7-9 and TRBJ2-4): DTGVSQNPRHKITKRGQNVTFRCDPISEHNRLYWYRQTLGQGPEFLTYFQNEAQLEKSRLLSDRFSAERPKGSFSTLEIQRTEQGDSAMYLCASSFGAAKNIQYFGAGTRLSVL.

To note about this clonotype: A much larger clonotype is one base distant, so this may be a read error. This chain joins TRBV2 and TRBJ2-3, with a possible D match to TRBD1 (5 bases). Per germline, CDR1 SNHLY and CDR2 FYNNEI. V gave up 3 bases and J gave up 4 bases, with 17 bases separating them. This CDR3 is 16 amino acids long. The DNA of the CDR3 is TGTGCCAGCAGTGATCCTGCGTGGGGCCGCCCAGATACGCAGTATTTT. It specifies CASSDPAWGRPDTQYF.

This clonotype was seen more than once but under ten times. The DNA for the CDR3 is TGTGCCAGCAGCGAACCCTACGGAAATGGCTACACCTTC. It codes for CASSEPYGNGYTF. The J gene is TRBJ1-2, the V gene TRBV9, with D hard to call. V was clipped by 3 bases and J by 6 bases, with 12 bases between them. The CDR3 runs 13 residues. The germline CDR1 and CDR2 sequences are SGDLS and YYNGEE.

In this sample, this clonotype is medium-sized. The V call is TRBV20-1, the J call TRBJ1-2; 8 bases agree with TRBD1. Germline V lookup: CDR1 DFQATT, CDR2 SNEGSKA (reference sequence). The trim removed 2 bases at V and 8 bases at J, leaving 13 bases unmatched. The CDR3 sequence is 15 residues long. In DNA, the CDR3 is TGCAGTGCTAGACAAAGGGGACAGGTTATAGGAGGCTACACCTTC. Residues: CSARQRGQVIGGYTF.

This chain uses TRBV4-1 with TRBJ2-3; 14 bases line up with TRBD2. V lost 2 bases to trimming and J lost 6 bases; unmatched junction nucleotides: 4. CDR3 length: 16 amino acids. Germline V lookup: CDR1 MGHRA, CDR2 YSYEKL. DNA of the CDR3: TGCGCCAGCAGCCAACCGACTAGCGGGAGGGAGGATACGCAGTATTTT. Protein sequence: CASSQPTSGREDTQYF.

This clonotype was recorded a few times. The V gene is TRBV7-9, the J gene TRBJ1-1; 11 nucleotides agree with TRBD1. Germline assignment: CDR1 SEHNR and CDR2 FQNEAQ (reference sequence). The CDR3 runs 14 residues. After removal of 5 bases from V and 4 bases from J, the junction contained 3 bases not matched to a gene. In DNA, the CDR3 is TGTGCCAGCAGCCCGGGACAGGGGGGCACTGAAGCTTTCTTT. This encodes CASSPGQGGTEAFF.

The CDR3 DNA reads TGTGCGGGACAGGGGGTTTATGGCTACACCTTC. Its protein product is CAGQGVYGYTF. The chain joins TRBV7-9 to TRBJ1-2; 11 bases are a match to TRBD1. Germline V gene data show CDR1 as SEHNR and CDR2 as FQNEAQ (reference sequence). The CDR3 is made up of 11 amino acids.

This clonotype showed up many times. The chain joins TRBV29-1 to TRBJ2-5, with 8 bases lining up with TRBD1. After removal of 8 bases from V and 5 bases from J, the junction contained 4 bases not matched to a gene. The germline gives CDR1 SQVTM, CDR2 ANQGSEA. The CDR3 contains 11 residues. DNA of the CDR3: TGCAGCCCTCGACAGGGGGAGACCCAGTACTTC. This codes for CSPRQGETQYF.

CDR3 nucleotides: TGCGCCAGCAGCTTGGATTTTGAGAACTCTGGAAACACCATATATTTT. This encodes CASSLDFENSGNTIYF. The chain has TRBV5-1 and TRBJ1-3; D not certain. Between the trimmed V and J ends, which lost 0 bases and 0 bases, there was a span of 10 bases. The CDR3 runs to 16 residues. CDR1 and CDR2 (germline): SGHRS, YFSETQ. The full variable domain, its missing parts supplied by reference TRBV5-1 and TRBJ1-3, is KAGVTQTPRYLIKTRGQQVTLSCSPISGHRSVSWYQQTPGQGLQFLFEYFSETQRNKGNFPGRFSGRQFSNSRSEMNVSTLELGDSALYLCASSLDFENSGNTIYFGEGSWLTVV.

The sample holds a few counts of this clonotype. The CDR3 reads CASSLGLAGERTGELFF. As DNA, the CDR3 is TGTGCCAGCAGCTTAGGTCTAGCGGGAGAAAGGACCGGGGAGCTGTTTTTT. The chain couples TRBV7-8 to TRBJ2-2; 10 bases line up with TRBD2. CDR3 length equals 17 residues. The trim removed 1 base at V and 5 bases at J, leaving 7 bases unmatched. Germline V gives CDR1 SGHVS, CDR2 FQNEAQ. Full variable domain (remainder filled in from reference TRBV7-8 and TRBJ2-2): GAGVSQSPRYKVAKRGQDVALRCDPISGHVSLFWYQQALGQGPEFLTYFQNEAQLDKSGLPSDRFFAERPEGSVSTLKIQRTQQEDSAVYLCASSLGLAGERTGELFFGEGSRLTVL.

The V and J genes are TRBV4-2 and TRBJ2-7; 15 bases fit TRBD2. Germline CDR1 is LGHNA and CDR2 is YNFKEQ. The V segment lost 3 bases and the J segment 0 bases; nucleotides outside the gene matches: 9. The CDR3 extends over 19 amino acids. The CDR3 DNA is TGTGCCAGCAGCCAGGCCGGGACTAGCGGGGGGCCCTACTCCTACGAGCAGTACTTC. Its translation is CASSQAGTSGGPYSYEQYF.

In its sample, this clonotype was seen once. This chain links TRBV4-2 with TRBJ2-3; 7 nucleotides match TRBD2. The V and J ends lost 4 bases and 1 base, in that order; junction bases with no gene match: 8. The germline V gene has CDR1 LGHNA and CDR2 YNFKEQ. The length of the CDR3 is 16 residues. CDR3 in DNA: TGTGCCAGCAGCCCGAGCGGGGATGGAGGCACAGATACGCAGTATTTT. Its protein product is CASSPSGDGGTDTQYF.

This clonotype was detected ten times or more. This chain links TRBV4-1 with TRBJ2-1; unclear D gene. The CDR3 totals 16 residues. V shed 4 bases and J shed 2 bases, with 15 bases lying between them. Germline-derived CDR1 and CDR2 are MGHRA and YSYEKL. The CDR3 protein is CASSPNQVGAYNEQFF. The CDR3 DNA reads TGCGCCAGCAGCCCAAATCAGGTTGGGGCCTACAATGAGCAGTTCTTC.

In DNA, the CDR3 is TGTGCCAGCAGCTTAGCAGGCGTCACCTACAATGAGCAGTTCTTC. Protein: CASSLAGVTYNEQFF. The chain couples TRBV7-2 to TRBJ2-1; D is unresolved. V was shortened by 0 bases and J by 2 bases, with 8 bases between the two germline ends. The CDR3 length is 15 residues. Germline V CDR1 and CDR2: SGHTA, FQGNSA.

This chain joins TRBV7-6 and TRBJ1-1; perhaps TRBD1 as D (5 bases). V lost 1 base, J lost 1 base, and 7 bases lay in between. Germline lookup yields CDR1 SGHVS and CDR2 FNYEAQ. The CDR3 has 14 amino acids. CDR3 DNA: TGTGCCAGCAGCTTAGGACAGAGGAACACTGAAGCTTTCTTT. This gives the protein CASSLGQRNTEAFF.

This rearrangement joins TRBV4-1 to TRBJ2-7; tentative D call: TRBD2 (6 bases). Germline assignment: CDR1 MGHRA and CDR2 YSYEKL. There are 15 residues in the CDR3. The germline V and J ends were trimmed by 0 bases and 7 bases, with 16 bases remaining between them. The CDR3 here is CASSQDPGAEGEQYF. The CDR3 nucleotides read TGCGCCAGCAGCCAAGATCCAGGTGCGGAGGGAGAGCAGTACTTC.

V gene TRBV5-1 combines with J gene TRBJ2-1; 11 bases map to TRBD2. Trimming at V came to 0 bases and at J to 9 bases, leaving 8 bases not matched to a gene. Germline CDR1 and CDR2: SGHRS and YFSETQ. The CDR3 consists of 16 residues. The CDR3 DNA reads as TGCGCCAGCAGCTTGGTTGTAGCGGGGGGGACCTTTGAGCAGTTCTTC. Translated, it gives CASSLVVAGGTFEQFF. Full variable domain (remainder filled in from reference TRBV5-1 and TRBJ2-1): KAGVTQTPRYLIKTRGQQVTLSCSPISGHRSVSWYQQTPGQGLQFLFEYFSETQRNKGNFPGRFSGRQFSNSRSEMNVSTLELGDSALYLCASSLVVAGGTFEQFFGPGTRLTVL.

This clonotype has only a few counts. V usage is TRBV10-3 and J usage is TRBJ1-6; 9 bases are a match to TRBD1. The CDR3 runs 15 residues. CDR1 is ENHRY, CDR2 SYGVKD, per germline. Germline trimming cut 9 bases from V and 5 bases from J; bases unmatched to any gene: 8. The CDR3 sequence is CAIGQGQLDNSPLHF. The CDR3 DNA is TGTGCCATTGGACAGGGGCAACTGGATAATTCACCCCTCCACTTT.

This clonotype was counted a few times. V is TRBV6-5 and J is TRBJ2-3; no clear D gene. Per germline, CDR1 MNHEY and CDR2 SVGAGI. This CDR3 region has 15 residues. V was shortened by 0 bases and J by 3 bases, with 10 bases between the two germline ends. The CDR3 sequence: CASSYSNGPTDTQYF. The CDR3 nucleotides read TGTGCCAGCAGTTACTCGAACGGCCCTACAGATACGCAGTATTTT.

This clonotype was picked up a small number of times. The V call is TRBV5-6, the J call TRBJ2-7; D uncertain. The CDR3 sequence is 13 residues long. Trimming took 0 bases from V and 5 from J, leaving 9 bases between them. Per germline, CDR1 SGHDT and CDR2 YYEEEE. The CDR3 loop is CASSLGPGNEQYF. The CDR3 region has the DNA TGTGCCAGCAGCTTGGGACCGGGTAACGAGCAGTACTTC.

This clonotype was seen more than once but under ten times. The chain combines TRBV9 with TRBJ2-3; 10 bases agree with TRBD2. The germline CDR1 and CDR2 sequences are SGDLS and YYNGEE. Unmatched junction bases numbered 7, after V lost 3 bases and J lost 6 bases. The CDR3 contains 15 residues. The CDR3 region has the DNA TGTGCCAGCAGCGGGAGCGGGGGGGCAGCGGATACGCAGTATTTT. It translates to CASSGSGGAADTQYF.

The chain has TRBV29-1 and TRBJ2-7, with D perhaps matching TRBD2 (6 bases). The CDR3 is made up of 13 amino acids. Trimming cost V 6 bases and J 1 base, with 13 bases left between them. CDR1 SQVTM and CDR2 ANQGSEA come from the germline V gene. DNA of the CDR3: TGCAGCGTAACTCCTGGGGGGTCCTACGAGCAGTACTTC. It codes for CSVTPGGSYEQYF.

The sample holds a few counts of this clonotype. The rearrangement joins TRBV7-9 to TRBJ2-5, with 8 bases identical to TRBD1. This CDR3 is 14 amino acids long. J gave up 5 bases and V 5 bases, and 7 bases lay outside the gene matches. Germline assignment: CDR1 SEHNR and CDR2 FQNEAQ (reference sequence). DNA for the CDR3: TGTGCCAGCAGCACCTCGGACAGGGTTGAGACCCAGTACTTC. Amino acids: CASSTSDRVETQYF. The whole variable domain, filled in from reference TRBV7-9 and TRBJ2-5, reads DTGVSQNPRHKITKRGQNVTFRCDPISEHNRLYWYRQTLGQGPEFLTYFQNEAQLEKSRLLSDRFSAERPKGSFSTLEIQRTEQGDSAMYLCASSTSDRVETQYFGPGTRLLVL.

This clonotype was counted between two and nine times. The V gene is TRBV20-1, the J gene TRBJ1-2; D gene unclear. V lost 3 bases and J 4 bases, leaving 9 bases between the germline ends. The length of the CDR3 is 12 residues. CDR1 and CDR2 from the germline V gene are DFQATT and SNEGSKA (reference sequence). The CDR3 spells CSASEGLYGYTF. CDR3 sequence (DNA): TGCAGTGCTAGCGAAGGCCTCTATGGCTACACCTTC.

The sample holds a few counts of this clonotype. The chain combines TRBV24-1 with TRBJ2-2, with 7 bases that match TRBD1. Trimming removed 0 bases from V and 2 bases from J; junction bases left unmatched: 2. This CDR3 has 16 residues. Germline V gene data show CDR1 as KGHDR and CDR2 as SFDVKD. Here the CDR3 reads CATSDLTGVNTGELFF. The CDR3 DNA is TGTGCCACCAGTGATTTGACAGGGGTAAACACCGGGGAGCTGTTTTTT.

This clonotype has at least ten counts. This rearrangement joins TRBV10-3 to TRBJ2-1; possibly TRBD1 for D (6 bases). Germline assignment: CDR1 ENHRY and CDR2 SYGVKD. Trimming took off 0 bases at V and 7 bases at J, with 16 bases between the two ends. The CDR3 is made up of 16 amino acids. This chain's CDR3 is CAISESKRDTGNEQFF. The CDR3 DNA reads as TGTGCCATCAGTGAGTCTAAGAGGGACACGGGGAATGAGCAGTTCTTC.

In this sample, this clonotype turned up a few times. The chain uses TRBV7-3 and TRBJ2-7, with 12 bases identical to TRBD1. The CDR3 contains 17 residues. Per the germline V gene, CDR1 is SGHTA and CDR2 is FQGTGA. The ends lost 5 bases at V and 3 bases at J; junction bases unmatched: 11. CDR3 nucleotides: TGTGCCAGCAGCCTGGGGACAGGGGGCGAAAGAAGCTACGAGCAGTACTTC. This gives the protein CASSLGTGGERSYEQYF. The variable domain in full, with the rest retrieved from reference TRBV7-3 and TRBJ2-7, is GAGVSQTPSNKVTEKGKYVELRCDPISGHTALYWYRQSLGQGPEFLIYFQGTGAADDSGLPNDRFFAVRPEGSVSTLKIQRTERGDSAVYLCASSLGTGGERSYEQYFGPGTRLTVT.

The rearrangement uses TRBV7-9 and TRBJ2-7; TRBD1 matches 8 bases. Germline CDR1 SEHNR, CDR2 FQNEAQ (reference sequence). V trimming: 4 bases; J trimming: 3 bases; junction bases outside the gene matches: 2. This CDR3 is 13 amino acids long. This CDR3 is CASSWGQDYEQYF. In DNA, the CDR3 is TGTGCCAGCAGCTGGGGACAGGACTACGAGCAGTACTTC.

This clonotype appeared a few times. V and J are TRBV7-9 and TRBJ1-2; D perhaps matches TRBD1 (6 bases). The CDR3 is 14 amino acids. Per the germline V gene, CDR1 is SEHNR and CDR2 is FQNEAQ (reference sequence). Trimming stripped 2 bases from V and 3 bases from J, with 10 bases between. This CDR3 is CASSLRGGDYGYTF. The CDR3, as DNA: TGTGCCAGCAGCTTACGGGGGGGCGACTATGGCTACACCTTC.

This clonotype was seen only a few times. The chain links TRBV4-2 to TRBJ2-2; 7 positions agree with TRBD1. V lost 0 bases, J lost 1 base, and 2 bases stayed unmatched. This CDR3 has 16 amino acids. Per germline, CDR1 LGHNA and CDR2 YNFKEQ. This CDR3 is CASSQDGDRNTGELFF. The CDR3 coding sequence is TGTGCCAGCAGCCAAGATGGGGACAGGAACACCGGGGAGCTGTTTTTT.